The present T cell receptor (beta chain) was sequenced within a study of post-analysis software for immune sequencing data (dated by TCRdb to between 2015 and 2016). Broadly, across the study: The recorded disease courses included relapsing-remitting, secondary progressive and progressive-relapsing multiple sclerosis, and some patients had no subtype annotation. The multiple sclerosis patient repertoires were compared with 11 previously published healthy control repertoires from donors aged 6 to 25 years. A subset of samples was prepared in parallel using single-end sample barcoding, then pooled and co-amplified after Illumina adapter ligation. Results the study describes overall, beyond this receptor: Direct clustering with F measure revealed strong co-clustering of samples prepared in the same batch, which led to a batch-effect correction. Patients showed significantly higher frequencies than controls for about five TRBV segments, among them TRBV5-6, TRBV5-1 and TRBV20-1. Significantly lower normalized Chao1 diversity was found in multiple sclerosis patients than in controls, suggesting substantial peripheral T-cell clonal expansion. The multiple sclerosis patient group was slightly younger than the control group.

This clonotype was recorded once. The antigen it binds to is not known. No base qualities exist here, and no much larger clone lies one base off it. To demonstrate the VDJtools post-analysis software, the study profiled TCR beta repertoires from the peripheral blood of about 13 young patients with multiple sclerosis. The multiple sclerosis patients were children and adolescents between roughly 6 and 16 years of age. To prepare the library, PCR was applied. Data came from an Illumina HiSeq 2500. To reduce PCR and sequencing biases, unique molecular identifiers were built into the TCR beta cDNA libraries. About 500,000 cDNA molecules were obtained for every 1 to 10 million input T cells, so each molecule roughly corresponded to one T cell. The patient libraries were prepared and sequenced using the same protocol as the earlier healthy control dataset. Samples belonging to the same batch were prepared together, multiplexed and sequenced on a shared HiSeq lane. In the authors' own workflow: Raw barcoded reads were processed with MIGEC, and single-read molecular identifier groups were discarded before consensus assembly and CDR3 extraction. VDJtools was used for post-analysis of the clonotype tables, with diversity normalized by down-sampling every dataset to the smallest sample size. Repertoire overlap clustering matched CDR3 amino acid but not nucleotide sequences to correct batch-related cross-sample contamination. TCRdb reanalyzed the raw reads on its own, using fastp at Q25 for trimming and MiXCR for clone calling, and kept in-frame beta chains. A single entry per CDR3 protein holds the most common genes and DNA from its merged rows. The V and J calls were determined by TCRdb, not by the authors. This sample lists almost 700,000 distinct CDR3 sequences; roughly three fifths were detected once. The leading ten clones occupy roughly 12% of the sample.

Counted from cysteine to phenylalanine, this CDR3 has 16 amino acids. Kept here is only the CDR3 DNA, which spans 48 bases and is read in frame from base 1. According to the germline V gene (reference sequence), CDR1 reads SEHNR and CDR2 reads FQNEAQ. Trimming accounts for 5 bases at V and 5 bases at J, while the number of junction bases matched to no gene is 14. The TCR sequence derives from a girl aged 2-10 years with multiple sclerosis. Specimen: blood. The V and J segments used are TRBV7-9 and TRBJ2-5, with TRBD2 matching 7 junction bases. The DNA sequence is TGTGCCAGCAGCCCCCCCGATGGAGGGGAGGGGGAGACCCAGTACTTC. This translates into CASSPPDGGEGETQYF.